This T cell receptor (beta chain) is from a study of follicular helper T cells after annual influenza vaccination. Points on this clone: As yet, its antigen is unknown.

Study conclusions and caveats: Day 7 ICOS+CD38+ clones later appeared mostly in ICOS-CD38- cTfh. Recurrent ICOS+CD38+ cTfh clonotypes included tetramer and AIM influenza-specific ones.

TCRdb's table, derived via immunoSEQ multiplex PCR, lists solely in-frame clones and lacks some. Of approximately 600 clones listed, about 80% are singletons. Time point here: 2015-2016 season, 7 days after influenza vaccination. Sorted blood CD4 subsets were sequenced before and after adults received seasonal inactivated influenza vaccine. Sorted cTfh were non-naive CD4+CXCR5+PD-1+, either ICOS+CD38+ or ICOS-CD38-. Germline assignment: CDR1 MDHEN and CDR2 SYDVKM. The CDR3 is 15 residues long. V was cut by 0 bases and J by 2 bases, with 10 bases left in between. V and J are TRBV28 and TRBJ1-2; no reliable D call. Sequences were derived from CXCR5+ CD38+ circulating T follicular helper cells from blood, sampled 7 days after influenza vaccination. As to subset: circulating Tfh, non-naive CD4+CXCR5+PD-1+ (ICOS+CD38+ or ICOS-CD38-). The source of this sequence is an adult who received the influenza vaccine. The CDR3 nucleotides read TGTGCCAGCAGTTTATGGGATCTTGGCAACTATGGCTACACCTTC. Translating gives CASSLWDLGNYGYTF.